This T cell receptor (beta chain) was identified during a study of blood T cell repertoires in COVID-19. Clones were sequenced by immunoSEQ multiplex PCR, and TCRdb holds only the in-frame ones, with some missing. The sample carries about 150,000 clones, around 82% recorded once. The sequenced sample consisted of peripheral blood. The receptor was isolated from a man in his fifties or sixties with COVID-19, enrolled during active disease.

CDR3 protein: CASSLGAGPETQYF. In DNA form, the CDR3 reads TGTGCCAGCAGCTTAGGGGCAGGGCCAGAGACCCAGTACTTC. The chain carries TRBV11-3 and TRBJ2-5; perhaps TRBD1 as D (5 bases). The V and J ends lost 1 base and 4 bases respectively, with 10 bases between them. Germline assignment: CDR1 SGHNT and CDR2 YENEEA. CDR3 length: 14 amino acids. The full variable domain, in which reference TRBV11-3 and TRBJ2-5 provide the parts outside the CDR3, is EAGVVQSPRYKIIEKKQPVAFWCNPISGHNTLYWYLQNLGQGPELLIRYENEEAVDDSQLPKDRFSAERLKGVDSTLKIQPAELGDSAVYLCASSLGAGPETQYFGPGTRLLVL.